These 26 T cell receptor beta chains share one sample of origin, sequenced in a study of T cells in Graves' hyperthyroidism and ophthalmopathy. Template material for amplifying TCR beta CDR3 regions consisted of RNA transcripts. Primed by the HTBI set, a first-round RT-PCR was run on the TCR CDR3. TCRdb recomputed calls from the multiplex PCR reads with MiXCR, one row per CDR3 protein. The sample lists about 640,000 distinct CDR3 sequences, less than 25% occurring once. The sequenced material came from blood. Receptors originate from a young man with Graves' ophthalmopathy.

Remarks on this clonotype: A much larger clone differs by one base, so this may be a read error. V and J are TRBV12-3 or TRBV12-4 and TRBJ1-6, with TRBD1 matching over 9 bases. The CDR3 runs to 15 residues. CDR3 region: CASRNGQGNNPPLHF. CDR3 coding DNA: TGTGCCAGCAGAAACGGACAGGGGAATAATCCACCCCTCCACTTT.

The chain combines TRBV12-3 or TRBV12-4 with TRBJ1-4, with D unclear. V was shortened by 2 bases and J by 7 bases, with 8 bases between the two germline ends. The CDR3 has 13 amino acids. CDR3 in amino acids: CASSLSGAEKLFF. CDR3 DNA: TGTGCCAGCAGTTTATCAGGAGCTGAAAAACTGTTTTTT.

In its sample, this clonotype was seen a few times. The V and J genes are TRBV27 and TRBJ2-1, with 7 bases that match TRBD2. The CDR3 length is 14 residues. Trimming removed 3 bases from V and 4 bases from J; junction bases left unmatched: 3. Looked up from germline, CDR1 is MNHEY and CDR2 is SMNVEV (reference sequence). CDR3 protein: CASSFSGYYNEQFF. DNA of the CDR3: TGTGCCAGCAGTTTTAGCGGGTATTACAATGAGCAGTTCTTC.

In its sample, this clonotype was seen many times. In DNA form, the CDR3 reads TGTGCCAGCAGCTTTCTAACGGACAGCTTTAACTATGGCTACACCTTC. It is translated as CASSFLTDSFNYGYTF. This chain joins TRBV28 and TRBJ1-2, with D possibly TRBD1 on 6 matching bases. Trimming took off 6 bases at V and 1 base at J, with 18 bases between the two ends. The germline gives CDR1 MDHEN, CDR2 SYDVKM. The CDR3 has 16 amino acids.

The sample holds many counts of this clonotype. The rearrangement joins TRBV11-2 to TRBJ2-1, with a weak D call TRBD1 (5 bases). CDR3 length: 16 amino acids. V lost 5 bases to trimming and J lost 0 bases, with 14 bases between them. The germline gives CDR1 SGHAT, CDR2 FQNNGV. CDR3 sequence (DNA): TGTGCCAGCAGCCCAGGTGGGGCCGGCTCCTACAATGAGCAGTTCTTC. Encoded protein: CASSPGGAGSYNEQFF.

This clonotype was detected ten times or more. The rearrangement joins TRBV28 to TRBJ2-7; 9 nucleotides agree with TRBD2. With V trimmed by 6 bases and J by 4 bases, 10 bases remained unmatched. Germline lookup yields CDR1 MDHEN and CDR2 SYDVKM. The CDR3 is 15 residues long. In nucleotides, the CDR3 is TGTGCCAGCAGCCTCGGGGTAGCGGGAGTTTACGAGCAGTACTTC. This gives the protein CASSLGVAGVYEQYF.

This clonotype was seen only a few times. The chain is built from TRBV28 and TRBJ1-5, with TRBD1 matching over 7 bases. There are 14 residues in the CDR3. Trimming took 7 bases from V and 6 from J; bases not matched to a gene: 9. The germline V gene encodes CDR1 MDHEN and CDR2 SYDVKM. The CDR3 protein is CASTLGAGGQPQHF. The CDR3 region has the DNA TGTGCCAGCACCCTAGGGGCAGGGGGTCAGCCCCAGCATTTT.

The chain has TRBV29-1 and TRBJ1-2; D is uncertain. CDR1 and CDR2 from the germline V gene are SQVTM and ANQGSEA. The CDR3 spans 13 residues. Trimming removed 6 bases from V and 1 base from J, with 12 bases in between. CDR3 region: CSVPSDRNYGYTF. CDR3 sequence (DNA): TGCAGCGTCCCATCCGATCGTAACTATGGCTACACCTTC. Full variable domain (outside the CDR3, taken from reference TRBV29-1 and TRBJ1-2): SAVISQKPSRDICQRGTSLTIQCQVDSQVTMMFWYRQQPGQSLTLIATANQGSEATYESGFVIDKFPISRPNLTFSTLTVSNMSPEDSSIYLCSVPSDRNYGYTFGSGTRLTVV.

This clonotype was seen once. The CDR3 DNA reads as TGTGCCAGCAGCCTCCCCCGACAGGGTCGGTTCCAAGAGACCCAGTACTTC. It translates to CASSLPRQGRFQETQYF. This chain joins TRBV7-9 and TRBJ2-5, with 7 bases aligning to TRBD1. Losses at the gene ends were 5 bases for V and 1 base for J; bases not matched to a gene: 13. This CDR3 is 17 amino acids long. The germline V gene encodes CDR1 SEHNR and CDR2 FQNEAQ (reference sequence). Together with reference TRBV7-9 and TRBJ2-5, the CDR3 gives the full variable domain: DTGVSQNPRHKITKRGQNVTFRCDPISEHNRLYWYRQTLGQGPEFLTYFQNEAQLEKSRLLSDRFSAERPKGSFSTLEIQRTEQGDSAMYLCASSLPRQGRFQETQYFGPGTRLLVL.

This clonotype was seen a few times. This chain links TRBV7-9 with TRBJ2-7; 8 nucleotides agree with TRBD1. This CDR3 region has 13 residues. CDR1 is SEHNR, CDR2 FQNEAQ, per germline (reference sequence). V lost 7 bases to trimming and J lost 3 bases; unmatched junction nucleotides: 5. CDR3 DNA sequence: TGTGCCAGCACCCACAGGGGGAACTACGAGCAGTACTTC. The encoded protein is CASTHRGNYEQYF.

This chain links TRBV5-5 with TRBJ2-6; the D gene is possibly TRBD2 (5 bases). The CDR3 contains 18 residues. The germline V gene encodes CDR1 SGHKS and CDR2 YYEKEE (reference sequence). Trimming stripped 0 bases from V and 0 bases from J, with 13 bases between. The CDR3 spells CASSLEILGSSGANVLTF. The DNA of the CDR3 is TGTGCCAGCAGCTTGGAAATATTAGGGAGCTCTGGGGCCAACGTCCTGACTTTC.

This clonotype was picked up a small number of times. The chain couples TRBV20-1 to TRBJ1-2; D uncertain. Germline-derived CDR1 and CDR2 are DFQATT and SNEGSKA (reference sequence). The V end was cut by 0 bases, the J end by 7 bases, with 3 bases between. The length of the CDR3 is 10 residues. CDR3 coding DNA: TGCAGTGCTAGAGAAGTTGGCTACACCTTC. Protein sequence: CSAREVGYTF.

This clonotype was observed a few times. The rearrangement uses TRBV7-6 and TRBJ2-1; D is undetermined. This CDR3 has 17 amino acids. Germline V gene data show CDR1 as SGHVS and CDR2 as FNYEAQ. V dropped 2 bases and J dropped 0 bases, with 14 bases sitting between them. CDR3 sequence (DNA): TGTGCCAGCAGCTTATCAGGCCAGGTGAGCTCCTACAATGAGCAGTTCTTC. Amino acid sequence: CASSLSGQVSSYNEQFF.

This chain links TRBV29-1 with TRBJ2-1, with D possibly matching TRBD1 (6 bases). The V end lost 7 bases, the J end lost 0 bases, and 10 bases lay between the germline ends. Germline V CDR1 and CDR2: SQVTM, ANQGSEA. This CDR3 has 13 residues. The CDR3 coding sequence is TGCAGCGCTCAGGGGTTCTCCTACAATGAGCAGTTCTTC. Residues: CSAQGFSYNEQFF.

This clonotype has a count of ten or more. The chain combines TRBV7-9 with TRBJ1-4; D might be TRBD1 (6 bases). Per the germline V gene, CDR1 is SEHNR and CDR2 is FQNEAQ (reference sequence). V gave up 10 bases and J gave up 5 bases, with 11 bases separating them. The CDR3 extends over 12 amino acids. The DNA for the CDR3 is TGTGCCACCGCGAGGGGGAATGAAAAACTGTTTTTT. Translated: CATARGNEKLFF.

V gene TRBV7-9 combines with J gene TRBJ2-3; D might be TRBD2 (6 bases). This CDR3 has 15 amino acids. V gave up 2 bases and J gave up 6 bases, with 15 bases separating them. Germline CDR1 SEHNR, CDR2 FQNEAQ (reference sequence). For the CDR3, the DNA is TGTGCCAGCAGCTTACCGGGACTCGGGCCGGATACGCAGTATTTT. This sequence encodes CASSLPGLGPDTQYF.

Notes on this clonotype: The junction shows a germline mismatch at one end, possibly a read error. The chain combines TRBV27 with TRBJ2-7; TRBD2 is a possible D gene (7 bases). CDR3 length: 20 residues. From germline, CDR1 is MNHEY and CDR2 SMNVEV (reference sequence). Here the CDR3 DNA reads TGTGCCAGCGCCCCCACAGCCTTCAGGAGAGGGCGCGGGGGCTCCCACGAGCAGTACTTC. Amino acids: CASAPTAFRRGRGGSHEQYF.

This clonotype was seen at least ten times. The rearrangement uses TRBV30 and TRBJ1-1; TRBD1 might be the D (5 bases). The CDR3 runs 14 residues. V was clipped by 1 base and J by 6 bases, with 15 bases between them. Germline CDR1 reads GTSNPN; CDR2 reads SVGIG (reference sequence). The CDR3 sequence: CAWSEGRDSSEAFF. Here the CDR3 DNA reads TGTGCCTGGAGTGAAGGCAGGGATTCATCTGAAGCTTTCTTT.

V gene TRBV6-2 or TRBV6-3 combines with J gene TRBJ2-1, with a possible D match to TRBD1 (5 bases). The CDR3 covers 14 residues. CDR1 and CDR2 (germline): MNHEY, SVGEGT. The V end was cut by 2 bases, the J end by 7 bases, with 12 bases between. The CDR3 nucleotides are TGTGCCAGCAGTTACGAAGCAGGGCCAAATGAGCAGTTCTTC. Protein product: CASSYEAGPNEQFF.

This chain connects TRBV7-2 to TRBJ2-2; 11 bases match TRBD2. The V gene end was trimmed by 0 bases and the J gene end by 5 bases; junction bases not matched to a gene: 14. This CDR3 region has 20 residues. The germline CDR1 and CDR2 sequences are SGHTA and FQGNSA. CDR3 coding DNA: TGTGCCAGCAGCTTAGCGACAGGTGGTAGCGGGAGGGCCGGTACCGGGGAGCTGTTTTTT. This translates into CASSLATGGSGRAGTGELFF.

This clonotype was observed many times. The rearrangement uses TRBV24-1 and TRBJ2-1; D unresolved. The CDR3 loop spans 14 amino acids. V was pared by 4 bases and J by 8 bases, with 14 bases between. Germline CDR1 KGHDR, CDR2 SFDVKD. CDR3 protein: CATSDPRTVDEQFF. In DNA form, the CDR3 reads TGTGCCACCAGTGACCCACGGACCGTGGATGAGCAGTTCTTC.

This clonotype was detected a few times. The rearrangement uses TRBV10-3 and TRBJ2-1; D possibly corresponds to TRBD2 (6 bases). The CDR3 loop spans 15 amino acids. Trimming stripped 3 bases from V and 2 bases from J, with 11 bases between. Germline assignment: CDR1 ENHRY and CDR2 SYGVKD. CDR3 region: CAISDGSGTYNEQFF. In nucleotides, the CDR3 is TGTGCCATCAGTGATGGTAGCGGCACCTACAATGAGCAGTTCTTC.

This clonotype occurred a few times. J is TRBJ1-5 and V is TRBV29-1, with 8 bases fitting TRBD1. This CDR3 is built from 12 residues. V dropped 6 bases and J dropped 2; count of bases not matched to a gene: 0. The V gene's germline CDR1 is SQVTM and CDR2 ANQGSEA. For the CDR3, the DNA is TGCAGCGTGGGACAGGGCAATCAGCCCCAGCATTTT. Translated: CSVGQGNQPQHF.

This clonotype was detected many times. CDR3 protein: CASSLRRTGKGETQYF. The CDR3, as DNA: TGTGCCAGCAGTTTACGCCGGACAGGGAAAGGAGAGACCCAGTACTTC. The chain links TRBV28 to TRBJ2-5; 8 bases align to TRBD1. The CDR3 runs to 16 residues. Trimming took 2 bases from V and 4 from J; bases not matched to a gene: 9. The germline CDR1 and CDR2 sequences are MDHEN and SYDVKM. Looking up the rest from reference TRBV28 and TRBJ2-5 gives the full variable domain: DVKVTQSSRYLVKRTGEKVFLECVQDMDHENMFWYRQDPGLGLRLIYFSYDVKMKEKGDIPEGYSVSREKKERFSLILESASTNQTSMYLCASSLRRTGKGETQYFGPGTRLLVL.

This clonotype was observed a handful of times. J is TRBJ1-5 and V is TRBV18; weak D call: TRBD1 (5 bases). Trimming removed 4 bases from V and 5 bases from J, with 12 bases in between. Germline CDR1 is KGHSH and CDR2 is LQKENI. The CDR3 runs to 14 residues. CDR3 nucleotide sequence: TGTGCCAGCTCACGGGGGGGACTCTATCAGCCCCAGCATTTT. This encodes CASSRGGLYQPQHF.

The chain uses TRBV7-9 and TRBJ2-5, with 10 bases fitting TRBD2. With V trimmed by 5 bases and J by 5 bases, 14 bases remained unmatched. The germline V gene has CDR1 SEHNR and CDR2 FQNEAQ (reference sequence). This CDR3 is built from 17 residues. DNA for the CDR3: TGTGCCAGCAGCCAAGATTTTATACTAGCGGGAATGGAGACCCAGTACTTC. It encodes CASSQDFILAGMETQYF. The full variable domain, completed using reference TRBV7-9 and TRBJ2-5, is DTGVSQNPRHKITKRGQNVTFRCDPISEHNRLYWYRQTLGQGPEFLTYFQNEAQLEKSRLLSDRFSAERPKGSFSTLEIQRTEQGDSAMYLCASSQDFILAGMETQYFGPGTRLLVL.